What follows is one T cell receptor beta chain and its context. Which antigen it targets is not known. Base qualities are missing; no much larger clone stands one base away. This sample was taken from a study of shared clonotypes between healthy human individuals (dated by TCRdb to between 2020 and 2021). At the level of the whole study: The cohort comprised a couple of women and a few men aged 18 to 49 years. To increase sequencing depth and limit assay-specific biases, different laboratories used diverse techniques to prepare libraries and sequence TCR repertoires. Each donor's leukapheresis produced roughly between roughly 0.85 and 9 billion PBMCs. To estimate repertoire size and how much clonotype sharing occurs between individuals, the study deeply sequenced the blood TCR repertoires of several healthy adults.

Using the deep immunoSEQ assay, TCR CDR3 regions were amplified from genomic DNA by multiplex PCR. Extracted genomic DNA from each cell subset was distributed evenly across all wells of several immunoSEQ 96-well plates, and each plate was treated as a replicate. For unsorted PBMC, around 330 ng genomic DNA, equal to about 29,000 T cell genomes, was loaded into each replicate PCR. Ten immunoSEQ deep assay plates were used to sequence unsorted PBMC genomic DNA. Purified libraries were quantified with a Qubit 3.0 fluorometer, sized on a Bioanalyzer 2100, and re-quantified with the KAPA Library Quantification kit. A separate single-read 150-cycle Illumina NextSeq 550 flow cell was used to sequence each immunoSEQ 96-well plate. As for how the authors treated the data: Because only junctional sequences without quality scores were contained in the immunoSEQ output, filtering matching that applied to full-length reads could not be performed. To assign V/J genes and CDR3, sequences were annotated against IMGT germline references using PyIR, a Python wrapper for IgBLAST v1.9. Reads were filtered out if the reads had weak V/J assignments (E-value above 1e-6), no CDR3, stop codons, out-of-frame junctions, or ambiguous translated residues. A V3J clonotype was defined by an identical inferred V gene, J gene, and CDR3 amino acid sequence. Percentage overlap between repertoires was calculated by dividing the number of shared unique clonotypes by the size of the smaller repertoire. Three approaches were used to assess repertoire richness: RTK rarefaction, the Chao1 estimator, and Recon v2.1 estimates of unobserved clonotypes. Not all clones reach the TCRdb copy of this immuneACCESS table, which keeps in-frame sequences only. Checked studies attribute under half of the gap to unresolved V genes and leave the rest unexplained. V and J calls and clone size are copied from that table; D and trimming were computed from the DNA. The sample includes about half a million clones, with roughly 77% observed a single time. The ten largest clones represent less than 15% of the sample.

Paper-wide results and their limitations: Because the study included only a small number of donors, the genetic and exposure-history diversity represented was limited. Only blood was sampled, and tissue TCR repertoires likely differ from those in blood. Pairwise subsampling indicated that sequencing depth was expected to affect the degree of clonotype sharing among donors.

The donors were healthy, HIV-negative adults with no recently reported acute infections or vaccinations. All donors were Caucasian adults living in Nashville, Tennessee, USA. For unsorted samples, around 90 million PBMCs were counted, and genomic DNA was extracted using the QIAamp DNA Blood Mini kit. Blood was collected by leukapheresis, and PBMCs were isolated by Ficoll-Histopaque density gradient centrifugation and then cryopreserved in liquid nitrogen vapor phase. Reading the germline V gene (reference sequence) gives CDR1 SEHNR and CDR2 FQNEAQ. V is pruned by 5 bases and J by 3 bases, leaving 2 bases of the junction without a gene match. The CDR3 runs 13 residues from the cysteine to the phenylalanine. The DNA shown is the 39-base CDR3, in frame from base 1.

Rearrangement joined TRBV7-9 to TRBJ2-7, with TRBD1 identical over 9 junction bases. The sequencing input was PBMCs. The source of this sequence is a woman in her 40s in good health. Some clones in this sample may be carry-over from other donors' samples. The nucleotide sequence is TGTGCCAGCAGCGTGGGACAGGGCTACGAGCAGTACTTC. Its product reads: CASSVGQGYEQYF.